This is a list of T cell receptor beta chains from one sample in a study of cytomegalovirus exposure and HLA in healthy donors. Libraries were prepared by immunoSEQ multiplex PCR; TCRdb keeps only in-frame clonotypes and omits some of them. Of 150,000 to 200,000 clones in the sample, over 80% are singletons; the top ten hold 4.1%. The sample was PBMCs. Source of these receptors: a man aged 45-65 years in good health and CMV-seropositive. CDR3s include the opening cysteine and the closing phenylalanine or tryptophan. A D gene is named only where the DNA matches it firmly. The size entry is marked missing in some rows and otherwise reads once, few, many or a size class.

TRBV4-1	-	TRBJ1-4	15	-	TGCGCCAGCAGCCAAAGCGGGGGCCTTAATGAAAAACTGTTTTTT	CASSQSGGLNEKLFF
TRBV28	TRBD2	TRBJ2-3	16	-	TGTGCCAGCAATATTAGCGGGAGAACTAGCACAGATACGCAGTATTTT	CASNISGRTSTDTQYF
TRBV7-9	TRBD2	TRBJ2-3	14	-	TGTGCCAGCAGCTTAGGGACTAGGGCAGATACGCAGTATTTT	CASSLGTRADTQYF
TRBV7-8	-	TRBJ2-7	13	once	TGTGCCAGCAGCTTAGGGGCGGGCTACGAGCAGTACTTC	CASSLGAGYEQYF
TRBV9	TRBD1	TRBJ2-7	14	once	TGTGCCAGCAGCGTAACCGGGACAGGGAAGGAGCAGTACTTC	CASSVTGTGKEQYF
TRBV29-1	-	TRBJ2-5	12	-	TGCAGCGTTAGTCGGGGTCGAGAGACCCAGTACTTC	CSVSRGRETQYF
TRBV21-1	-	TRBJ2-5	16	-	TGTGCCGGGACCTCGAACAGGGATTCCTTGCAAGAGACCCAGTACTTC	CAGTSNRDSLQETQYF
TRBV30	-	TRBJ2-4	15	-	TGTGCCTGGACTAGCGCCCAAGGGGCCAAAAACATTCAGTACTTC	CAWTSAQGAKNIQYF
TRBV11-3	TRBD1	TRBJ1-5	19	-	TGTGCCAGCAGCTTCGATAATAGATCCTGGACAGGGCAAAATCAGCCCCAGCATTTT	CASSFDNRSWTGQNQPQHF
TRBV10-3	-	TRBJ2-2	15	-	TGTGCCTCCCGCTTCCGACAGGAGAACACCGGGGAGCTGTTTTTT	CASRFRQENTGELFF
TRBV15	-	TRBJ2-7	15	-	TGTGCCACCAGCACCGGGGGGCTCGGCTCCTACGAGCAGTACTTC	CATSTGGLGSYEQYF
TRBV6-6	-	TRBJ2-1	16	-	TGTGCCAGCAGTTCGGACAGAAAGGGTTCCTACAATGAGCAGTTCTTC	CASSSDRKGSYNEQFF
TRBV6-1	-	TRBJ1-5	15	few	TGTGCCAGCAGTGAGCAGGGTACGATTAATCAGCCCCAGCATTTT	CASSEQGTINQPQHF
TRBV7-2	TRBD2	TRBJ2-1	14	-	TGTGCCAGCAGCCTGGGACTAGCGAGGAATGAGCAGTTCTTC	CASSLGLARNEQFF
TRBV9	TRBD1	TRBJ2-7	16	once	TGTGCCAGCAGCCCGAGCTCCGGGACAGGTTACTACGAGCAGTACTTC	CASSPSSGTGYYEQYF
TRBV30	-	TRBJ2-7	14	-	TGTGCCTGGAGCGACCCCGGTGGGGGGTTAGAGCAGTACTTC	CAWSDPGGGLEQYF
TRBV10-2	-	TRBJ1-1	14	-	TGCGCCAGCAGTGAGTATACAGGGAGCACTGAAGCTTTCTTT	CASSEYTGSTEAFF
TRBV27	-	TRBJ2-1	18	once	TGTGCCAGCAGTTTTGAACCCCCACCCCCCCGACTCGTCAATGAGCAGTTCTTC	CASSFEPPPPRLVNEQFF
TRBV15	TRBD1	TRBJ1-2	17	few	TGTGCCACCAGCAGAGATGTAAGACAGGGGGTTGACTATGGCTACACCTTC	CATSRDVRQGVDYGYTF
TRBV19	-	TRBJ2-4	13	-	TGTGCCAGTAGTATTCAGGGTTTGGACATTCAGTACTTC	CASSIQGLDIQYF
TRBV19	TRBD1	TRBJ2-7	13	once	TGTGCCAGTAGTAGCACAGGGGGACACGAGCAGTACTTC	CASSSTGGHEQYF
TRBV5-6	TRBD1	TRBJ1-1	14	few	TGTGCCAGCAGCTGGGGACAGCCGAACACTGAAGCTTTCTTT	CASSWGQPNTEAFF
TRBV5-5	TRBD1	TRBJ2-5	14	few	TGTGCCAGCAGTACGGGACAGCTCCAAGAGACCCAGTACTTC	CASSTGQLQETQYF
TRBV15	-	TRBJ1-1	17	-	TGTGCCACCAGCAGAGGGCGCGGGGCCTTTTTGAACACTGAAGCTTTCTTT	CATSRGRGAFLNTEAFF
TRBV9	TRBD2	TRBJ2-5	15	few	TGTGCCAGCAGCCTAAATCCTAGCGGCCAAGAGACCCAGTACTTC	CASSLNPSGQETQYF
TRBV5-1	-	TRBJ2-5	14	-	TGCGCCAGCAGCTTGGTGGGCTACCAAGAGACCCAGTACTTC	CASSLVGYQETQYF
TRBV9	TRBD1	TRBJ2-1	15	-	TGTGCCAGCAGCGCTCAAGGGGGCACCTACAATGAGCAGTTCTTC	CASSAQGGTYNEQFF
TRBV4-2	TRBD2	TRBJ2-5	17	few	TGTGCCAGCAGCCAAGAGACTAGCGGGGCACTCCAAGAGACCCAGTACTTC	CASSQETSGALQETQYF
TRBV7-9	-	TRBJ1-4	16	-	TGTGCCAGCAGTCTGGACATATCGTCGATCGGGGAAAAACTGTTTTTT	CASSLDISSIGEKLFF
TRBV5-1	TRBD1	TRBJ1-2	14	-	TGCGCCAGCAGCTTGGACGGGACAGCCTATGGCTACACCTTC	CASSLDGTAYGYTF
TRBV5-5	TRBD1	TRBJ2-3	14	-	TGTGCCAGCAGCTGGGGACAGAGCACAGATACGCAGTATTTT	CASSWGQSTDTQYF
TRBV7-8	-	TRBJ1-5	14	-	TGTGCCAGCAGCTATAACTCCAAAGATCAGCCCCAGCATTTT	CASSYNSKDQPQHF
TRBV5-6	-	TRBJ2-1	12	-	TGTGCCAGCAGCACAGGGGGGGTGGGGCAGTTCTTC	CASSTGGVGQFF
TRBV7-2	TRBD2	TRBJ2-7	12	-	TGTGCCAGCAGCATGGGACTAAATGAGCAGTACTTC	CASSMGLNEQYF
TRBV14	TRBD1	TRBJ1-1	16	-	TGTGCCAGCAGCCCAGGGACAGCCAAGGGGAGCACTGAAGCTTTCTTT	CASSPGTAKGSTEAFF
TRBV11-3	TRBD2	TRBJ2-3	16	-	TGTGCCAGCAGCGCGGGGACTAGCGGGACCACAGATACGCAGTATTTT	CASSAGTSGTTDTQYF
TRBV11-2	-	TRBJ2-3	14	-	TGTGCCAGCAGCGACCGGGGATACACAGATACGCAGTATTTT	CASSDRGYTDTQYF
TRBV19	-	TRBJ1-5	15	-	TGTGCCAGTAGTATTTTACGACAGAACAATCAGCCCCAGCATTTT	CASSILRQNNQPQHF
TRBV4-2	-	TRBJ1-5	13	-	TGTGCCAGCAGCCTATACAGGAATCAGCCCCAGCATTTT	CASSLYRNQPQHF
TRBV9	TRBD2	TRBJ2-3	13	-	TGTGCCAGCAGCCCCATTAGCGGGCATACGCAGTATTTT	CASSPISGHTQYF
TRBV4-2	-	TRBJ2-1	17	-	TGTGCCAGCAGCCAAGAGGAGCGGAGGGGCCGGGTCTATGAGCAGTTCTTC	CASSQEERRGRVYEQFF
TRBV6-5	TRBD1	TRBJ1-1	13	-	TGTGCCAGCAGTTACGGGACAGCCACTGAAGCTTTCTTT	CASSYGTATEAFF
TRBV10-3	TRBD1	TRBJ1-6	13	-	TGTGCCATCAATGGACAGGGTGATTCACCCCTCCACTTT	CAINGQGDSPLHF
TRBV19	-	TRBJ1-1	13	few	TGTGCCAGTTCATTTCAGGTGAACACTGAAGCTTTCTTT	CASSFQVNTEAFF
TRBV27	TRBD2	TRBJ2-1	16	-	TGTGCCAGCAGTTTCATTGGTAGTAGCGGGATCAATGAGCAGTTCTTC	CASSFIGSSGINEQFF
TRBV5-6	TRBD2	TRBJ2-1	14	-	TGTGCCAGCAGCCCGGGACTAGGAGACAATGAGCAGTTCTTC	CASSPGLGDNEQFF
TRBV5-1	-	TRBJ2-3	15	-	TGCGCCAGCAGCCCGGGTGTGACCCGGACAGATACGCAGTATTTT	CASSPGVTRTDTQYF
TRBV10-3	-	TRBJ1-1	14	-	TGTGCCATCAGTGTCGGGGGTCCGAACACTGAAGCTTTCTTT	CAISVGGPNTEAFF
TRBV28	-	TRBJ1-5	16	-	TGTGCCAGCAGTTTCTCAGGGAGGGGGTATCATCAGCCCCAGCATTTT	CASSFSGRGYHQPQHF
TRBV29-1	TRBD1	TRBJ2-5	13	-	TGCAGCGTTGATTGGGGACAGCAAGAGACCCAGTACTTC	CSVDWGQQETQYF
TRBV7-9	-	TRBJ2-1	16	-	TGTGCCAGCAGCTCAACCGGGTTCGAGAAGTACAATGAGCAGTTCTTC	CASSSTGFEKYNEQFF
TRBV2	-	TRBJ1-5	14	-	TGTGCCAGCAGTAGCCGGGACATCAATCAGCCCCAGCATTTT	CASSSRDINQPQHF
TRBV7-9	-	TRBJ2-5	16	-	TGTGCCAGCAGCCTCTCCCGGACAGTAGTGGAAGAGACCCAGTACTTC	CASSLSRTVVEETQYF
TRBV15	TRBD1	TRBJ2-7	16	-	TGTGCCACCAGCAGCAGCCCTGACAGGGACGGCTACGAGCAGTACTTC	CATSSSPDRDGYEQYF
TRBV11-2	TRBD1	TRBJ2-7	17	-	TGTGCCAGCAGCCTAACCCTCCCGGGACAGGGACCTTACGAGCAGTACTTC	CASSLTLPGQGPYEQYF
TRBV4-1	-	TRBJ2-1	16	few	TGCGCCAGCAGCCAGGCTTTTGGGACTGGTTACAATGAGCAGTTCTTC	CASSQAFGTGYNEQFF
TRBV6-5	-	TRBJ2-7	13	-	TGTGCCACAAACGACGGGTTTCAGTACGAGCAGTACTTC	CATNDGFQYEQYF
TRBV25-1	TRBD1	TRBJ1-5	15	-	TGTGCCAGCAGTGAGTCGGACAGGGGCCTGTTTCCCCAGCATTTT	CASSESDRGLFPQHF